Presented here are 16 T cell receptor beta chains from one specimen sequenced in a study of blood T cell repertoires in COVID-19. TCRdb's table, derived via immunoSEQ multiplex PCR, lists solely in-frame clones and lacks some. Counted here are around 26,000 clones, roughly 87% occurring once; the ten biggest clones make up roughly 17%. Sequencing was carried out using peripheral blood. These receptors were taken from a human donor in a cohort sampled during active COVID-19.

The rearrangement joins TRBV11-3 to TRBJ2-1, with TRBD2 matching over 7 bases. Germline V gene sequence: CDR1 SGHNT, CDR2 YENEEA. The CDR3 covers 16 residues. V trimming: 0 bases; J trimming: 5 bases; junction bases outside the gene matches: 7. The CDR3: CASSLDRDYSDNEQFF. In DNA, the CDR3 is TGTGCCAGCAGCTTAGACCGGGACTATTCAGACAATGAGCAGTTCTTC. Complete variable domain (other parts from reference TRBV11-3 and TRBJ2-1): EAGVVQSPRYKIIEKKQPVAFWCNPISGHNTLYWYLQNLGQGPELLIRYENEEAVDDSQLPKDRFSAERLKGVDSTLKIQPAELGDSAVYLCASSLDRDYSDNEQFFGPGTRLTVL.

This clone appeared a single time. V and J are TRBV15 and TRBJ2-1; weak D call: TRBD1 (5 bases). V was pared by 6 bases and J by 4 bases, with 22 bases between. CDR1 LNHNV and CDR2 YYDKDF come from the germline V gene (reference sequence). This CDR3 is built from 17 residues. CDR3 amino acids: CATRGVWRDGYYNEQFF. CDR3 in DNA: TGTGCCACCAGAGGGGTCTGGCGCGACGGATATTACAATGAGCAGTTCTTC.

This sequence joins TRBV3-1 (or the pseudogene TRBV3-2) and TRBJ2-7; D possibly corresponds to TRBD2 (6 bases). V was pared by 4 bases and J by 3 bases, with 16 bases between. The CDR3 spans 15 residues. The germline gives CDR1 LGHDT, CDR2 YNNKEL (reference sequence). The CDR3: CASSRGGGEVYEQYF. In nucleotides, the CDR3 is TGTGCCAGCAGCCGGGGAGGCGGGGAAGTCTACGAGCAGTACTTC.

The V and J genes are TRBV18 and TRBJ1-2; 7 positions match TRBD1. The CDR3 covers 14 residues. In germline, CDR1 is KGHSH, CDR2 LQKENI. V trimming: 3 bases; J trimming: 4 bases; junction bases outside the gene matches: 5. CDR3 loop: CASSPAGGGYGYTF. In nucleotides, the CDR3 is TGTGCCAGCTCACCGGCAGGGGGAGGCTATGGCTACACCTTC. Based on the CDR3 plus reference TRBV18 and TRBJ1-2, the full variable domain is NAGVMQNPRHLVRRRGQEARLRCSPMKGHSHVYWYRQLPEEGLKFMVYLQKENIIDESGMPKERFSAEFPKEGPSILRIQQVVRGDSAAYFCASSPAGGGYGYTFGSGTRLTVV.

The chain combines TRBV7-7 with TRBJ2-5; 10 positions match TRBD2. The CDR3 totals 15 residues. The J segment lost 1 base and the V segment lost 3 bases, leaving 2 bases of the junction unmatched. Germline V gives CDR1 SSHAT, CDR2 FNYEAQ (reference sequence). The CDR3 loop reads CASSLRTSGQETQYF. The CDR3 bases are TGTGCCAGCAGCTTGAGGACTAGCGGCCAAGAGACCCAGTACTTC.

The chain employs TRBV6-5 and TRBJ1-2, with 8 bases that match TRBD1. Germline trimming cut 5 bases from V and 7 bases from J; bases unmatched to any gene: 9. There are 14 residues in the CDR3. Germline loops: CDR1 MNHEY, CDR2 SVGAGI. The CDR3 spells CASSLGQGGSGYTF. The CDR3 coding sequence is TGTGCCAGCAGTCTCGGACAGGGCGGGAGTGGCTACACCTTC.

J is TRBJ2-3 and V is TRBV24-1; perhaps TRBD2 as D (6 bases). The V and J ends lost 9 bases and 0 bases respectively, with 9 bases between them. Germline lookup yields CDR1 KGHDR and CDR2 SFDVKD. The CDR3 is 13 amino acids. The CDR3 DNA sequence: TGTGCCACCCGGGACTCTAGCACAGATACGCAGTATTTT. Encoded protein: CATRDSSTDTQYF.

The chain carries TRBV4-2 and TRBJ2-4; 7 bases align to TRBD1. The J segment lost 0 bases and the V segment lost 3 bases, leaving 8 bases of the junction unmatched. The CDR3 covers 17 residues. CDR1 is LGHNA and CDR2 is YNFKEQ in the germline V gene. The CDR3 loop reads CASSHSDRDRAKNIQYF. The CDR3, as DNA: TGTGCCAGCAGCCATAGCGACCGGGACAGAGCCAAAAACATTCAGTACTTC.

V and J are TRBV6-2 or TRBV6-3 and TRBJ2-5; D may be TRBD1 (6 bases). The germline CDR1 and CDR2 sequences are MNHEY and SVGEGT. Trimming removed 3 bases from V and 1 base from J, with 9 bases in between. The CDR3 is 14 residues long. The chain's CDR3 is CASSYRGIQETQYF. The CDR3 nucleotides read TGTGCCAGCAGTTATAGGGGGATCCAAGAGACCCAGTACTTC.

The rearrangement joins TRBV18 to TRBJ2-5, with 15 bases identical to TRBD2. Germline V gene sequence: CDR1 KGHSH, CDR2 LQKENI. This CDR3 spans 18 amino acids. The junction had 10 bases not matched to a gene; V was cut back by 3 bases and J by 5 bases. As DNA, the CDR3 is TGTGCCAGCTCACCCGCCCGCCCCGGACTAGCGGGAGGGGAGACCCAGTACTTC. It encodes CASSPARPGLAGGETQYF.

J is TRBJ1-1 and V is TRBV5-1, with a tentative D call TRBD1 (6 bases). Germline V gene data show CDR1 as SGHRS and CDR2 as YFSETQ. This CDR3 spans 16 amino acids. V shed 4 bases and J shed 5 bases, with 21 bases lying between them. CDR3 amino acids: CASSPYREGFVTEAFF. The DNA for the CDR3 is TGCGCCAGCAGCCCCTACAGGGAAGGATTTGTTACTGAAGCTTTCTTT.

V is TRBV28 and J is TRBJ1-2, with 10 bases matching TRBD1. The CDR3 extends over 14 amino acids. Germline V lookup: CDR1 MDHEN, CDR2 SYDVKM. V gave up 2 bases and J gave up 5 bases; unmatched junction bases: 2. The CDR3 coding sequence is TGTGCCAGCAGTTTAATGGGACAGGGGTATGGCTACACCTTC. Its protein is CASSLMGQGYGYTF.

This chain connects TRBV2 to TRBJ1-5, with D possibly matching TRBD1 (5 bases). V lost 7 bases and J 5 bases, leaving 21 bases between the germline ends. Germline CDR1 reads SNHLY; CDR2 reads FYNNEI. The length of the CDR3 is 16 residues. Written as DNA, the CDR3 is TGTGCCAGCACCAACAGTGAGTACAGGCCTTATCAGCCCCAGCATTTT. Its translation: CASTNSEYRPYQPQHF. The whole variable domain, remainder taken from reference TRBV2 and TRBJ1-5, is EPEVTQTPSHQVTQMGQEVILRCVPISNHLYFYWYRQILGQKVEFLVSFYNNEISEKSEIFDDQFSVERPDGSNFTLKIRSTKLEDSAMYFCASTNSEYRPYQPQHFGDGTRLSIL.

This chain connects TRBV3-1 (or the pseudogene TRBV3-2) to TRBJ1-1; D is undetermined. CDR3 size: 12 residues. Germline assignment: CDR1 LGHDT and CDR2 YNNKEL (reference sequence). V was cut by 4 bases and J by 4 bases, with 7 bases left in between. CDR3 sequence reads: CASSPPGTEAFF. The CDR3 nucleotides read TGTGCCAGCAGCCCCCCGGGCACTGAAGCTTTCTTT.

The chain employs TRBV9 and TRBJ2-7; maybe TRBD2 (5 bases). CDR3 size: 14 residues. Trimming left V 0 bases short and J 2 bases short, with 9 bases between. Germline V gene lookup returns CDR1 SGDLS and CDR2 YYNGEE. The CDR3 sequence is CASSVDGNPYEQYF. The CDR3 coding sequence is TGTGCCAGCAGCGTAGACGGGAATCCCTACGAGCAGTACTTC.

CDR3 nucleotides: TGTGCCAGCAGCTTAGGGTTCACTTTATACGAGCAGTACTTC. Amino acids: CASSLGFTLYEQYF. The chain uses TRBV11-3 and TRBJ2-7; D is undetermined. The germline V and J ends were trimmed by 1 base and 4 bases, with 11 bases remaining between them. Germline V gene lookup returns CDR1 SGHNT and CDR2 YENEEA. This CDR3 region has 14 residues.